The clone carrying this T cell receptor (beta chain) came up a few times. Its antigen is unidentified. The sample originates from a study of T-cell memory formation after mild COVID-19. Whole-study context: Largely, TCR clusters stayed within a single donor.

The study's findings and limits: The main location of contracting CD4+ clones was CM and EM, and that of contracting CD8+ clones was EMRA. Memory from before infection featured some responding clones, which suggests cross-reactive memory joined.

V was pared by 7 bases and J by 4 bases, with 6 bases of the junction left unmatched. This CDR3 spans 14 amino acids. Germline V gene data show CDR1 as MNHNS and CDR2 as SASEGT. The TCR alpha and TCR beta cDNA libraries, bearing sample barcodes and UMIs, were generated by 5'RACE using constant-segment primers. TCRdb called the 5' RACE reads again in MiXCR, with one record for every CDR3 protein. The data contain about 270,000 distinct CDR3 sequences, roughly 17% of them singletons. The chain carries TRBV6-1 and TRBJ1-5; TRBD1 aligns across 8 bases. The sequence was collected from a young man who had mild COVID-19 (a few samples of this study predate the infection). Cell type and time point are not known. Material: PBMCs or a T cell subset sorted from them (not recorded which). CDR3 coding DNA: TGTGCCAGCATACAGGGGGAATGGAATCAGCCCCAGCATTTT. It encodes CASIQGEWNQPQHF.